This T cell receptor beta chain comes out of a study of molecular identifiers for immune sequencing clone quantification. Whole-study findings and limits: Spiked Jurkat TCR RNA originating from one cell could reportedly be identified amid one million naive cells. Clones above 20 RNA copies held over 97% of effector molecules, under 1% in naive cells.

Only a few counts were recorded for this clonotype. Its antigen remains unknown. TCRdb processed the PCR reads anew with MiXCR; each CDR3 protein has one entry. The sample lists 100,000 or so distinct CDR3 sequences; roughly 23% were seen once. The CDR3 consists of 12 residues. The germline V gene encodes CDR1 MGHRA and CDR2 YSYEKL. V dropped 3 bases and J dropped 12; count of bases not matched to a gene: 5. Libraries from naive CD8 cells were generated from 20,000 to 1,000,000 sorted cells (with 10%, 30% or 50% RNA). Naive CD8 T cells were FACS-sorted by CD8+CD4-CCR7+CD45RA+ markers. The chain links TRBV4-1 to TRBJ2-1; 7 nucleotides line up with TRBD1. The sequenced sample consisted of naive CD8+ T cells from blood, with Jurkat cell RNA spiked in. Subset denoted: FACS-sorted CD8+CD4-CCR7+CD45RA+ naive T cells. The TCR was taken from a human donor in good health. Some libraries in this study had Jurkat cell RNA spiked in. The CDR3 spells CASSQTGQGQFF. CDR3 nucleotide sequence: TGCGCCAGCAGCCAGACAGGGCAAGGGCAGTTCTTC.